There are a few counts of the clone carrying this TCR beta chain. Its antigen is undetermined. A TCRbeta library incorporating unique molecular identifiers was prepared. MiXCR was run by TCRdb on the PCR reads, yielding one entry per CDR3 protein. This sample has 90,000 to 100,000 distinct CDR3 sequences, with around a quarter found just once. The sample comes from a study of T-cell reconstitution after alpha-beta-depleted transplantation in children. Findings and caveats of the study: Several hundred expanded graft clones reportedly gave rise to the alpha-beta T cells present about two months after transplant. Among T cells one year after transplant, newly produced cells accounted for most counts and diversity.

V was trimmed by 3 bases and J by 2 bases, leaving 9 bases between them. Germline CDR1 is SGHRS and CDR2 is YFSETQ. The CDR3 has 13 residues. Sequenced here: PBMCs, sampled before TCRalphabeta/CD19-depleted stem cell transplant. The receptor comes from a boy aged 2 to 10 with acute lymphoblastic leukemia, due to receive a stem cell transplant. The chain carries TRBV5-1 and TRBJ2-7; D is undetermined. The CDR3 sequence is CASSSDPAYEQYF. The DNA for the CDR3 is TGCGCCAGCAGCTCGGATCCAGCCTACGAGCAGTACTTC.